Shown below are 14 T cell receptor beta chains from a single sample sequenced in a study of T cell responses to AZD1222 COVID-19 vaccine (dated by TCRdb to the early 2020s). In the paper's terms, the time point label means: baseline before first vaccination. Library generation was performed with the immunoSEQ multiplex PCR assay. In its TCRdb copy, this immuneACCESS table keeps in-frame sequences only and misses some clones. Where compared with another copy, unresolved V genes explain less than half of these, and the others have no known cause. The sample contains 150,000 to 200,000 clones, 85% to 95% of them found a single time. The ten biggest clones cover approximately 1.4% of the sample. This specimen was peripheral blood, taken on day 0 of AZD1222 vaccination. The origin of the receptors is an adult in good health.

The gene calls are TRBV20-1 and TRBJ2-5; 8 nucleotides align to TRBD2. With 3 bases clipped from V and 2 bases from J, the junction kept 8 bases outside the gene matches. The length of the CDR3 is 15 residues. CDR1 is DFQATT, CDR2 SNEGSKA, per germline (reference sequence). CDR3 loop: CSASKAGGLQETQYF. CDR3 nucleotide sequence: TGCAGTGCTAGTAAGGCGGGGGGATTACAAGAGACCCAGTACTTC.

The CDR3 spells CASTPAGQGAGEQFF. The DNA for the CDR3 is TGTGCCAGCACCCCGGCGGGACAGGGGGCCGGAGAGCAGTTCTTC. The chain joins TRBV28 to TRBJ2-1, with 12 positions matching TRBD1. With V trimmed by 7 bases and J by 10 bases, 11 bases remained unmatched. The CDR3 runs 15 residues. The germline gives CDR1 MDHEN, CDR2 SYDVKM.

The chain links TRBV6-4 to TRBJ1-1; the D is unclear. Trimming pared 0 bases from V and 4 bases from J, leaving 6 bases between. Germline V CDR1 and CDR2: MRHNA, SNTAGT. The CDR3 is made up of 13 amino acids. This CDR3 is CASSDSTSTEAFF. The CDR3 bases are TGTGCCAGCAGTGACTCTACAAGCACTGAAGCTTTCTTT.

The V call is TRBV24-1, the J call TRBJ2-3; D tentatively reads TRBD1 or TRBD2 (6 bases each). This CDR3 spans 16 amino acids. Trimming left V 2 bases short and J 3 bases short, with 14 bases between. Germline V gives CDR1 KGHDR, CDR2 SFDVKD. The CDR3 protein is CATSDSRGEVTDTQYF. For the CDR3, the DNA is TGTGCCACCAGTGATTCTAGGGGGGAGGTAACAGATACGCAGTATTTT.

The V and J genes are TRBV2 and TRBJ2-3; weak D call: TRBD2 (6 bases). The length of the CDR3 is 17 residues. Germline values: CDR1 SNHLY, CDR2 FYNNEI. V lost 0 bases and J 1 base, leaving 14 bases between the germline ends. CDR3 sequence reads: CASSEARRGAGTDTQYF. The CDR3 bases are TGTGCCAGCAGTGAAGCGCGGAGGGGAGCGGGCACAGATACGCAGTATTTT.

The J gene is TRBJ1-3, the V gene TRBV28; 9 bases fit TRBD1. With V trimmed by 3 bases and J by 4 bases, 4 bases remained unmatched. Per germline, CDR1 MDHEN and CDR2 SYDVKM. CDR3 length: 15 amino acids. For the CDR3, the DNA is TGTGCCAGCAGTTTGGGACAGGGCCAAGGAAACACCATATATTTT. Residues: CASSLGQGQGNTIYF.

The J gene is TRBJ2-2, the V gene TRBV7-9; no firm D call. V lost 2 bases to trimming and J lost 4 bases, with 11 bases between them. Germline V CDR1 and CDR2: SEHNR, FQNEAQ (reference sequence). The CDR3 has 15 amino acids. CDR3 region: CASSLKIRTTGELFF. The CDR3 DNA follows: TGTGCCAGCAGCTTAAAAATAAGGACCACCGGGGAGCTGTTTTTT.

This clone is a singleton in its sample. This rearrangement joins TRBV7-5 to TRBJ1-5. TRBV7-5 is classified as a pseudogene. The CDR3 covers 23 residues. CDR3 nucleotides: TGTGCCAGAAGCTTAGCGTCAGCGACATTCGAATTCGGAGCGGGTCATAGCAATCAGCCCCAGCATTTT. This encodes CARSLASATFEFGAGHSNQPQHF.

The chain has TRBV5-1 and TRBJ2-2; no reliable D call. Between the trimmed V and J ends, which lost 2 bases and 3 bases, there was a span of 8 bases. Germline V gene sequence: CDR1 SGHRS, CDR2 YFSETQ. The CDR3 totals 14 residues. Written as DNA, the CDR3 is TGCGCCAGCAGCTTTCGGGCTGACACCGGGGAGCTGTTTTTT. This translates into CASSFRADTGELFF.

V usage is TRBV5-1 and J usage is TRBJ2-7; the D gene is possibly TRBD1 (5 bases). Per the germline V gene, CDR1 is SGHRS and CDR2 is YFSETQ. V lost 4 bases and J lost 0, with 5 bases in between. CDR3 length: 12 amino acids. CDR3 bases: TGCGCCAGCAGCGACAGCTCCTACGAGCAGTACTTC. Encoded protein: CASSDSSYEQYF.

The chain links TRBV11-1 to TRBJ1-1, with D perhaps matching TRBD1 (6 bases). V was clipped by 4 bases and J by 1 base, with 13 bases between them. The CDR3 contains 15 residues. Germline CDR1 and CDR2: SGHAT and FQDESV (reference sequence). CDR3 bases: TGTGCCAGCAGCTCCCACGGGGGGGCGAACACTGAAGCTTTCTTT. Protein product: CASSSHGGANTEAFF. The variable domain in full, with the rest retrieved from reference TRBV11-1 and TRBJ1-1, is EAEVAQSPRYKITEKSQAVAFWCDPISGHATLYWYRQILGQGPELLVQFQDESVVDDSQLPKDRFSAERLKGVDSTLKIQPAELGDSAMYLCASSSHGGANTEAFFGQGTRLTVV.

The V and J genes are TRBV27 and TRBJ1-4; D is perhaps TRBD1 (6 bases). The CDR3 spans 14 residues. Trimming pared 2 bases from V and 6 bases from J, leaving 10 bases between. Germline V gives CDR1 MNHEY, CDR2 SMNVEV (reference sequence). CDR3 nucleotide sequence: TGTGCCAGCAGTTTACTGACAGGACATGAAAAACTGTTTTTT. Protein: CASSLLTGHEKLFF.

This clone was observed a single time. The chain recombines TRBV12-3 or TRBV12-4 with TRBJ2-2, with D maybe TRBD1 (5 bases). CDR3 length: 13 amino acids. Trimming left V 7 bases short and J 3 bases short, with 9 bases between. The CDR3 DNA sequence: TGTGCCAGCAAAGGGGCCGACACCGGGGAGCTGTTTTTT. Translating it yields CASKGADTGELFF.

This sequence joins TRBV12-3 or TRBV12-4 and TRBJ1-2; possible D gene TRBD1, 6 bases. V was shortened by 7 bases and J by 6 bases, with 15 bases between the two germline ends. The CDR3 length is 13 residues. The chain's CDR3 is CASTPDRYHGYTF. The CDR3 bases are TGTGCCAGCACACCAGACAGGTATCATGGCTACACCTTC.